Each of the 18 T cell receptor beta chains below was sequenced from the same sample in a study of T cell repertoires in cytomegalovirus infection. TCRdb reanalysed the reads using MiXCR and keeps one entry per CDR3 protein. Here the sample spans fewer than 900,000 distinct CDR3 sequences, just under 30% being singletons. Antigen specificity for these receptors is unknown. This specimen was cultured CD8+ T cells from PBMCs, taken from culture after CMV antigen stimulation. Receptors were obtained from a human donor in good health (CMV status not recorded). Some clones in this sample may be carry-over from other donors' samples.

This clonotype was recorded at least ten times. CDR3: CASSLVAGPRSNTGELFF. CDR3 in DNA: TGTGCCAGCAGCTTAGTTGCAGGTCCGAGATCGAACACCGGGGAGCTGTTTTTT. The chain has TRBV7-6 and TRBJ2-2; D unclear. CDR3 size: 18 residues. CDR1 is SGHVS, CDR2 FNYEAQ, per germline. Trimming left V 1 base short and J 0 bases short, with 15 bases between.

The chain has TRBV12-3 or TRBV12-4 and TRBJ2-3, with D possibly being TRBD1 or TRBD2 (7 bases each). Trimming pared 0 bases from V and 3 bases from J, leaving 25 bases between. This CDR3 region has 20 residues. This chain's CDR3 is CASSLAPGQQRWGGTDTQYF. CDR3 bases: TGTGCCAGCAGTTTAGCCCCGGGACAGCAACGGTGGGGGGGGACAGATACGCAGTATTTT.

This clonotype appeared a few times. This chain joins TRBV10-1 and TRBJ2-1; 11 nucleotides line up with TRBD2. Germline loops: CDR1 WNHNN, CDR2 SYGVQD (reference sequence). The CDR3 consists of 18 residues. The trim removed 2 bases at V and 4 bases at J, leaving 10 bases unmatched. This chain's CDR3 is CASSEPGLAAILYNEQFF. CDR3 bases: TGCGCCAGCAGTGAGCCGGGACTAGCGGCCATTCTATACAATGAGCAGTTCTTC.

This chain uses TRBV19 with TRBJ2-7; 9 positions match TRBD1. The CDR3 runs to 16 residues. Looked up from germline, CDR1 is LNHDA and CDR2 is SQIVND (reference sequence). V dropped 3 bases and J dropped 4; count of bases not matched to a gene: 10. The CDR3 loop is CASSMGSGTGIYEQYV. The DNA of the CDR3 is TGTGCCAGTAGTATGGGCTCCGGGACAGGGATTTACGAGCAGTACGTC.

The CDR3: CAISPPDNEQFF. The CDR3 DNA reads as TGTGCCATATCTCCTCCGGACAATGAGCAGTTCTTC. The chain couples TRBV10-3 to TRBJ2-1; D is unclear. The CDR3 extends over 12 amino acids. The germline V gene has CDR1 ENHRY and CDR2 SYGVKD. The ends were cut back, 9 bases at V and 5 bases at J, with 11 bases in the middle.

This CDR3 reads CASSGDSWGNIQYF. The CDR3, as DNA: TGTGCCAGCAGTGGTGACAGTTGGGGAAACATTCAGTACTTC. The chain is built from TRBV2 and TRBJ2-4; tentatively, D is TRBD1 (5 bases). CDR1 and CDR2 from the germline V gene are SNHLY and FYNNEI. V was cut by 4 bases and J by 6 bases, with 13 bases left in between. This CDR3 is built from 14 residues.

This chain uses TRBV19 with TRBJ2-2, with a possible D match to TRBD2 (5 bases). The V gene lost 5 bases and the J gene lost 7 bases, with 23 bases spanning the gap. This CDR3 spans 17 amino acids. Germline CDR1 and CDR2: LNHDA and SQIVND (reference sequence). CDR3 in DNA: TGTGCCAGTAGTTCCCACACAGCGGCAGTTCGGATCGGGGAGCTGTTTTTT. As protein: CASSSHTAAVRIGELFF.

This clonotype has only a few counts. The chain couples TRBV2 to TRBJ1-1; D gene ambiguous. The CDR3 consists of 11 residues. Germline V gene data show CDR1 as SNHLY and CDR2 as FYNNEI. With 4 bases removed from V and 7 bases from J, the gap between germline ends came to 7 bases. The CDR3 nucleotides are TGTGCCAGCAGTGGTAGCCGTGAAGCTTTCTTT. Translated: CASSGSREAFF.

The V gene is TRBV4-1, the J gene TRBJ1-5; no clear D. The CDR3 sequence is 13 residues long. Germline V CDR1 and CDR2: MGHRA, YSYEKL. Trimming left V 4 bases short and J 6 bases short, with 10 bases between. The CDR3 nucleotides are TGCGCCAGCAGCCCCCCGAACGGTCAGCCCCAGCATTTT. Its translation is CASSPPNGQPQHF.

Remarks on this clonotype: This CDR3 is missing its conserved last phenylalanine or tryptophan, likely due to a read error. J is TRBJ2-1 and V is TRBV28; 11 bases fit TRBD2. Germline V gene sequence: CDR1 MDHEN, CDR2 SYDVKM. The V gene end was trimmed by 4 bases and the J gene end by 6 bases; junction bases not matched to a gene: 8. The CDR3 has 16 amino acids. DNA for the CDR3: TGTGCCAGCAGTTACTCACTAGCGGGGGAATCCAATGAGCAGTTCGTC. Protein: CASSYSLAGESNEQFV.

V is TRBV24-1 and J is TRBJ2-3, with 7 bases identical to TRBD1. The CDR3 totals 14 residues. V gave up 3 bases and J gave up 6 bases; unmatched junction bases: 5. The V gene's germline CDR1 is KGHDR and CDR2 SFDVKD. CDR3 protein: CATSDVDREDTQYF. In DNA, the CDR3 is TGTGCCACCAGTGATGTAGACAGGGAGGATACGCAGTATTTT.

Many counts were recorded for this clonotype. The junction departs from the called germline gene at one end, perhaps through a read error. CDR3 sequence (DNA): TGTGCCAGCAGTGACTCCCCCCGGACAGGAGCTAACTATGGCTACACCTTC. It yields the protein CASSDSPRTGANYGYTF. The rearrangement links TRBV6-6 to TRBJ1-2, with 7 bases matching TRBD1. The V gene's germline CDR1 is MNHNY and CDR2 SVGAGI (reference sequence). This CDR3 has 17 residues.

There are a few counts of this clonotype. The chain links TRBV10-3 to TRBJ2-2; D might be TRBD1 (5 bases). Germline CDR1 ENHRY, CDR2 SYGVKD. The V gene lost 7 bases and the J gene lost 1 base, with 7 bases spanning the gap. The CDR3 totals 13 residues. This CDR3 is CAIKTGNTGELFF. The CDR3 DNA reads TGTGCCATCAAAACAGGGAACACCGGGGAGCTGTTTTTT.

This clonotype appeared many times. This chain links TRBV7-9 with TRBJ1-1, with D tentatively TRBD1 (6 bases). CDR3 length: 14 amino acids. In germline, CDR1 is SEHNR, CDR2 FQNEAQ (reference sequence). V lost 6 bases to trimming and J lost 4 bases, with 15 bases between them. The CDR3 spells CASRAPGASTEAFF. The CDR3 nucleotides read TGTGCCAGCAGGGCCCCGGGGGCGTCCACTGAAGCTTTCTTT.

The J gene is TRBJ1-2, the V gene TRBV27, with a weak D call TRBD1 (6 bases). CDR1 is MNHEY and CDR2 is SMNVEV in the germline V gene (reference sequence). Trimming took off 3 bases at V and 9 bases at J, with 14 bases between the two ends. The CDR3 length is 13 residues. In DNA form, the CDR3 reads TGTGCCAGCAGTTTCTCCGGGGGCAGCCGCTACACCTTC. This encodes CASSFSGGSRYTF.

This clonotype was seen many times. This CDR3 reads CASSHETQGRREKLFF. The CDR3 DNA reads TGTGCCAGCAGTCATGAGACCCAGGGGAGGAGGGAAAAACTGTTTTTT. The gene calls are TRBV7-2 and TRBJ1-4; D is perhaps TRBD1 (6 bases). CDR3 length: 16 residues. Trimming stripped 6 bases from V and 8 bases from J, with 22 bases between. Germline CDR1 is SGHTA and CDR2 is FQGNSA.

This clonotype was seen a handful of times. This sequence joins TRBV6-2 or TRBV6-3 and TRBJ2-7, with 7 bases lining up with TRBD1. Germline CDR1 is MNHEY and CDR2 is SVGEGT. The CDR3 contains 14 residues. V shed 4 bases and J 3 bases; nucleotides not matched to a gene: 6. CDR3 in DNA: TGTGCCAGCAGTTGGGACAGCCTGGACTACGAGCAGTACTTC. This gives the protein CASSWDSLDYEQYF.

This clonotype was recorded a few times. This chain joins TRBV4-1 and TRBJ2-1; unclear D gene. CDR1 is MGHRA and CDR2 is YSYEKL in the germline V gene. CDR3 length: 14 residues. Trimming pared 0 bases from V and 4 bases from J, leaving 7 bases between. The CDR3 DNA follows: TGCGCCAGCAGCCAAGATTCCCCTTACAATGAGCAGTTCTTC. Translated, it gives CASSQDSPYNEQFF.